This TCR beta chain was captured in a study of neurological immune-mediated disorders. Study-level background: There were about 35 multiple sclerosis patients; around 30 were relapsing-remitting and 3 were secondary progressive.

Where libraries were unsorted, they were derived from 2 million PBMCs stored at -80 degrees C. This clonotype was picked up many times. Per germline, CDR1 LNHNV and CDR2 YYDKDF (reference sequence). The CDR3 sequence is 8 residues long. By 5'RACE with 10-nucleotide random UMIs, the cDNA was made. Sequencing runs each yielded over 190 million TCR-beta sequences from 15-18 subjects. TCRdb called the 5' RACE reads again in MiXCR, with one record for every CDR3 protein. The sample records 110,000 or so distinct CDR3 sequences, roughly 3.1% being singletons. Sample: PBMCs. The chain uses TRBV15 and TRBJ1-5; D is uncertain. The sequence was collected from a woman aged 25 to 39 with multiple sclerosis. The CDR3 DNA reads TGTAGCAATCAGCCCCAGCATTTT. It translates to CSNQPQHF.